These T cell receptor beta chains were read from a single sample in a study of identifying expanded T cells in peripheral blood. Here immunoSEQ multiplex PCR was the method, and the copy in TCRdb shows in-frame clones only, minus some. The profile shows 110,000 or so clones, 88% of them singletons. The sequenced material came from blood. The receptors were sampled from a person aged 18 to 69 in good health. The CDR3 runs from the conserved cysteine through the conserved F or W. Fields, in order: J gene, clone size, V gene, D gene, CDR3 DNA, CDR3 protein. D genes are given only for firm matches. Clone size appears in some rows only: once, few, many, or a class for an expanded clone.

j_gene: TRBJ1-1; abundance: -; v_gene: TRBV6-4; d_gene: -; CDR3nt: TGTGCCAGCAGTAAATCGCAGGCTAACGATGAAGCTTTCTTT; CDR3aa: CASSKSQANDEAFF
j_gene: TRBJ2-2; abundance: once; v_gene: TRBV19; d_gene: -; CDR3nt: TGTGCCAGTAGCAGTCCGGGGACTGGGAACACCGGGGAGCTGTTTTTT; CDR3aa: CASSSPGTGNTGELFF
j_gene: TRBJ1-1; abundance: -; v_gene: TRBV14; d_gene: -; CDR3nt: TGTGCCAGTGCCCGGGGGTTGAACACTGAAGCTTTCTTT; CDR3aa: CASARGLNTEAFF
j_gene: TRBJ2-3; abundance: -; v_gene: TRBV9; d_gene: TRBD1; CDR3nt: TGTGCCAGCAGCCGGGACAGGGTACCAGATACGCAGTATTTT; CDR3aa: CASSRDRVPDTQYF
j_gene: TRBJ1-5; abundance: few; v_gene: TRBV4-1; d_gene: -; CDR3nt: TGCGCCAGCAGCCAAGGGACGGAGCCCCAGCATTTT; CDR3aa: CASSQGTEPQHF
j_gene: TRBJ1-1; abundance: -; v_gene: TRBV19; d_gene: -; CDR3nt: TGTGCCAGTAGCACCAGGGATCGTGCCAGCACTGAAGCTTTCTTT; CDR3aa: CASSTRDRASTEAFF
j_gene: TRBJ2-7; abundance: -; v_gene: TRBV14; d_gene: -; CDR3nt: TGTGCCAGCAGCCAAGGTCCCAGTGGCAACTACGAGCAGTACTTC; CDR3aa: CASSQGPSGNYEQYF
j_gene: TRBJ2-3; abundance: -; v_gene: TRBV5-6; d_gene: -; CDR3nt: TGTGCCAGCAGCTTGGTCGGGAGATCAAATACGCAGTATTTT; CDR3aa: CASSLVGRSNTQYF
j_gene: TRBJ2-3; abundance: once; v_gene: TRBV5-6; d_gene: TRBD2; CDR3nt: TGTGCCAGCAGATCACTAGCGACCAGCACAGATACGCAGTATTTT; CDR3aa: CASRSLATSTDTQYF
j_gene: TRBJ2-3; abundance: -; v_gene: TRBV29-1; d_gene: -; CDR3nt: TGCAGCCACCCCACCCGTGAGAACACAGATACGCAGTATTTT; CDR3aa: CSHPTRENTDTQYF
j_gene: TRBJ2-5; abundance: -; v_gene: TRBV28; d_gene: -; CDR3nt: TGTGCCAGCAGTTCCCCTCCCGTTGAGACCCAGTACTTC; CDR3aa: CASSSPPVETQYF
j_gene: TRBJ2-3; abundance: -; v_gene: TRBV19; d_gene: -; CDR3nt: TGTGCCAGTAGTAATGGATATAGCACAGATACGCAGTATTTT; CDR3aa: CASSNGYSTDTQYF
j_gene: TRBJ1-5; abundance: -; v_gene: TRBV5-1; d_gene: -; CDR3nt: TGCGCCAGCAGCTTGGAGGCAGGACACAATCAGCCCCAGCATTTT; CDR3aa: CASSLEAGHNQPQHF
j_gene: TRBJ2-3; abundance: -; v_gene: TRBV27; d_gene: TRBD2; CDR3nt: TGTGCCAGCAGTCCCCGGTTTAGCGGGTTTTACACAGATACGCAGTATTTT; CDR3aa: CASSPRFSGFYTDTQYF
j_gene: TRBJ2-1; abundance: -; v_gene: TRBV7-2; d_gene: -; CDR3nt: TGTGCCAGCAGCCTTTGGGAGCGGGGAGGGGGTGAGCAGTTCTTC; CDR3aa: CASSLWERGGGEQFF
j_gene: TRBJ2-7; abundance: once; v_gene: TRBV5-1; d_gene: -; CDR3nt: TGCGCCAGCAGCCCCCCAGGCTACGAGCAGTACTTC; CDR3aa: CASSPPGYEQYF